This T cell receptor beta chain comes out of a study of identical twins. Points from the study as a whole: Twin sharing of out-of-frame TCR alpha was underestimated by models in monozygotic pairs. A lower insertion count was a feature of abundant cord blood beta clonotypes, with no such feature in memory repertoires.

To note about this clonotype: The antigen is unknown.

Healthy Caucasians were all of the donors. After template switching added a universal primer site, the resulting cDNA carried unique molecular identifiers. TCRdb independently ran MiXCR on the 5' RACE reads; one entry per CDR3 protein. The top ten clones hold around 1.6% of a sample with 750,000 to 950,000 distinct CDR3 sequences, 9% to 15% of them seen once. The sample also formed part of further work on yellow fever vaccine responses in identical twins.

The clonotype was recovered from a woman aged 18-35 years in good health. The sample taken for sequencing was PBMCs.

CDR3 nucleotides: TGTGCCATCAGTTTTCAGGGACCCGGGGAGCTGTTTTTT. Residues: CAISFQGPGELFF. The chain has TRBV10-3 and TRBJ2-2, with D possibly called TRBD1 or TRBD2 (5 bases each). The germline V gene has CDR1 ENHRY and CDR2 SYGVKD. Trimming shortened V by 5 bases and J by 6 bases, and 10 bases separated the two germline ends. CDR3 length: 13 amino acids.